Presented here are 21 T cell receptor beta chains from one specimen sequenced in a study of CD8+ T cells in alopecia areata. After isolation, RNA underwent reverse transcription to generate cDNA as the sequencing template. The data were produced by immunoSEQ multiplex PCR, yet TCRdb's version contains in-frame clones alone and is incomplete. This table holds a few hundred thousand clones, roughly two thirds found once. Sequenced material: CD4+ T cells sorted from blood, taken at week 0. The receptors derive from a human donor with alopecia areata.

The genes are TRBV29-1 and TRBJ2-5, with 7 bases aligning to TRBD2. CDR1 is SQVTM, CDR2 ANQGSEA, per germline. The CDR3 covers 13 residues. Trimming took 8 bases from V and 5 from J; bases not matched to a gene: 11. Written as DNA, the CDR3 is TGCAGCCACAGACGGGGGGTAGGGGAGACCCAGTACTTC. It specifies CSHRRGVGETQYF.

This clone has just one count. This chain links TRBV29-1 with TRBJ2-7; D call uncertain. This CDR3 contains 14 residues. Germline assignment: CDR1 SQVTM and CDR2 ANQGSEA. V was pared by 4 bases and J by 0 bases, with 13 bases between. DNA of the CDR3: TGCAGCGTTGGCCCGGGCCATAGCTCCTACGAGCAGTACTTC. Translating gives CSVGPGHSSYEQYF.

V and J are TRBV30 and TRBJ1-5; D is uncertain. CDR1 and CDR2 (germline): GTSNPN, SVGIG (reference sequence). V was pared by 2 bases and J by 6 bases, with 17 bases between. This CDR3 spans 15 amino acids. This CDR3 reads CAWSTGFGNTQPQHF. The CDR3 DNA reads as TGTGCCTGGAGTACGGGTTTTGGGAACACTCAGCCCCAGCATTTT.

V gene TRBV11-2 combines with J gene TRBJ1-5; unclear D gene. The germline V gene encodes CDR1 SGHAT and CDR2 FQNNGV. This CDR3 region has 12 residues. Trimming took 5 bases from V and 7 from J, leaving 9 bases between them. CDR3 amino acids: CASSLLGQPQHF. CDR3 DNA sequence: TGTGCCAGCAGCCTCCTGGGGCAGCCCCAGCATTTT.

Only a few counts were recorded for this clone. The CDR3 spells CASSFGGSREETQYF. CDR3 in DNA: TGCGCCAGCAGCTTTGGGGGTTCGAGGGAAGAGACCCAGTACTTC. The chain uses TRBV5-1 and TRBJ2-5; D possibly uses TRBD1 or TRBD2 (5 bases each). The germline V and J ends were trimmed by 2 bases and 3 bases, with 14 bases remaining between them. This CDR3 has 15 residues. In germline, CDR1 is SGHRS, CDR2 YFSETQ.

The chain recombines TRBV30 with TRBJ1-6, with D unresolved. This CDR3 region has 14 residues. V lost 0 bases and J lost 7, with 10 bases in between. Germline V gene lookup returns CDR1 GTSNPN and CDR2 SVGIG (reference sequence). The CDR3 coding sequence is TGTGCCTGGAGTGTACTTGGAGCCAATTCACCCCTCCACTTT. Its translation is CAWSVLGANSPLHF.

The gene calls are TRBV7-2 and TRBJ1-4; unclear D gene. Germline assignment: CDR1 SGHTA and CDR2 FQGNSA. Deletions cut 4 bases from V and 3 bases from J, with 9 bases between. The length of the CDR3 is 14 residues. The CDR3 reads CASSYGGSNEKLFF. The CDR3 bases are TGTGCCAGCAGCTATGGAGGGTCTAATGAAAAACTGTTTTTT.

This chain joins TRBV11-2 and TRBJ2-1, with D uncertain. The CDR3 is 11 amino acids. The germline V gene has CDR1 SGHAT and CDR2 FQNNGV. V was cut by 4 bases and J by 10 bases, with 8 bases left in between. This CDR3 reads CASSSVAEQFF. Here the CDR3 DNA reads TGTGCCAGCAGCTCAGTTGCGGAGCAGTTCTTC.

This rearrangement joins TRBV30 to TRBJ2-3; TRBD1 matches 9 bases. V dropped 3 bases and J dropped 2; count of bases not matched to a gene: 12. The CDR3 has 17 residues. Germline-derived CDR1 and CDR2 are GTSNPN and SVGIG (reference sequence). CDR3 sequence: CAWRTLNRGRVTDTQYF. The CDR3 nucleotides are TGTGCCTGGAGAACCCTCAACAGGGGGCGAGTCACAGATACGCAGTATTTT.

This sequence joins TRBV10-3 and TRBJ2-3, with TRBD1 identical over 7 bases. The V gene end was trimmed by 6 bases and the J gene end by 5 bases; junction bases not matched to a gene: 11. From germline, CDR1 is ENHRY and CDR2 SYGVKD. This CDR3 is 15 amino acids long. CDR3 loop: CAISPTGTVGDTQYF. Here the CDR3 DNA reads TGTGCCATCAGCCCCACCGGGACAGTCGGAGATACGCAGTATTTT.

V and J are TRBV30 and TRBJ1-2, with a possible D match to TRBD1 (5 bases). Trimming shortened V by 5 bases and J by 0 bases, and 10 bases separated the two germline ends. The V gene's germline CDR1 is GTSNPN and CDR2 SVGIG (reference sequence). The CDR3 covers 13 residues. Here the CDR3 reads CAWDRLTNYGYTF. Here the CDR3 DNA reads TGTGCCTGGGACAGATTAACTAACTATGGCTACACCTTC. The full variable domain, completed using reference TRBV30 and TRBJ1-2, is SQTIHQWPATLVQPVGSPLSLECTVEGTSNPNLYWYRQAAGRGLQLLFYSVGIGQISSEVPQNLSASRPQDRQFILSSKKLLLSDSGFYLCAWDRLTNYGYTFGSGTRLTVV.

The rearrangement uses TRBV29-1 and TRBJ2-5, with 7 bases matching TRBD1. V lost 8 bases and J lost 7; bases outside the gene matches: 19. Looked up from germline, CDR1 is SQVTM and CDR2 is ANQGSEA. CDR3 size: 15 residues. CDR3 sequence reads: CSLGVGDRDSGTQYF. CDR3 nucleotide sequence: TGCAGCCTTGGGGTTGGAGACAGGGATTCTGGGACCCAGTACTTC.

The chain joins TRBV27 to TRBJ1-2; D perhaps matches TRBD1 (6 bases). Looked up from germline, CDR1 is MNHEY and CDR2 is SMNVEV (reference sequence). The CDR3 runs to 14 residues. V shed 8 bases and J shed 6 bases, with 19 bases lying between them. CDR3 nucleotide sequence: TGTGCCAGCGGATCGGACAGTGGCTTGCATGGCTACACCTTC. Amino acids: CASGSDSGLHGYTF.

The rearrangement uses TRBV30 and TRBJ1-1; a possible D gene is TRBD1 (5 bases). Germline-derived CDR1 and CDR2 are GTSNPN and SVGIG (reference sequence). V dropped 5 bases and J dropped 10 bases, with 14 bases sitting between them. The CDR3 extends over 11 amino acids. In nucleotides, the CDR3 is TGTGCCTGGGTTGGGGCCGGGAGAGCTTTCTTT. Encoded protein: CAWVGAGRAFF. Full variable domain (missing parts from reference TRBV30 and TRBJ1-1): SQTIHQWPATLVQPVGSPLSLECTVEGTSNPNLYWYRQAAGRGLQLLFYSVGIGQISSEVPQNLSASRPQDRQFILSSKKLLLSDSGFYLCAWVGAGRAFFGQGTRLTVV.

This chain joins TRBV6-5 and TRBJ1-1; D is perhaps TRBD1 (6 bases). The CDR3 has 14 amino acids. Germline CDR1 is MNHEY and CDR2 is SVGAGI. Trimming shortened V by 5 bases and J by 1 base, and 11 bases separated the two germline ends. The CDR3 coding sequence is TGTGCCAGCAGTGATGGACAGACGAACACTGAAGCTTTCTTT. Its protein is CASSDGQTNTEAFF.

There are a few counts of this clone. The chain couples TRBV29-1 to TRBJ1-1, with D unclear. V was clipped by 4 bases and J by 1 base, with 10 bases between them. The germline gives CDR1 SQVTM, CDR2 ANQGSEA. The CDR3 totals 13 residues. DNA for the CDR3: TGCAGCGTTGGAGTGCAACGGAACACTGAAGCTTTCTTT. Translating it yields CSVGVQRNTEAFF.

Here the CDR3 reads CSVGDTLVTDTQYF. In DNA form, the CDR3 reads TGCAGCGTGGGGGACACTCTTGTCACAGATACGCAGTATTTT. The chain combines TRBV29-1 with TRBJ2-3, with D perhaps TRBD1 (6 bases). In germline, CDR1 is SQVTM, CDR2 ANQGSEA. V lost 6 bases and J 2 bases, leaving 15 bases between the germline ends. There are 14 residues in the CDR3.

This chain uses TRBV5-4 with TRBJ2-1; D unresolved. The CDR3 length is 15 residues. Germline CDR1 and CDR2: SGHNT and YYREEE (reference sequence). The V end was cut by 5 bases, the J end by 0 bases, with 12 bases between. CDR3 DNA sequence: TGTGCCAGCAGTTATCAGGCGAGCTCCTACAATGAGCAGTTCTTC. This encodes CASSYQASSYNEQFF.

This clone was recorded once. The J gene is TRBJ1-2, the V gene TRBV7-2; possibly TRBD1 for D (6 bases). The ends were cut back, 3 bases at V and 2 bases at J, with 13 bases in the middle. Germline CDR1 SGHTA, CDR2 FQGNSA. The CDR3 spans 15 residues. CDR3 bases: TGTGCCAGCAGCTTTCGTCTGGGGGCAAACTATGGCTACACCTTC. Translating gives CASSFRLGANYGYTF.

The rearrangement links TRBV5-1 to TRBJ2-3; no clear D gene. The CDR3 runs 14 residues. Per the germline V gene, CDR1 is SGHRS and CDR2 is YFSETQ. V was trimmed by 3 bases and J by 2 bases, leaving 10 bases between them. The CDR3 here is CASSSLDPTDTQYF. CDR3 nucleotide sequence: TGCGCCAGCAGCTCGCTGGACCCCACAGATACGCAGTATTTT.

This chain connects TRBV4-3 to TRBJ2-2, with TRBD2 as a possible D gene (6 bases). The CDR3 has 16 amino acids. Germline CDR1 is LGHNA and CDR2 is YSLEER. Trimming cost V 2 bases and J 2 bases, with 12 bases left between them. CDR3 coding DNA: TGCGCCAGCAGCCAACACCCGGGAGTCAACACCGGGGAGCTGTTTTTT. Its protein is CASSQHPGVNTGELFF.